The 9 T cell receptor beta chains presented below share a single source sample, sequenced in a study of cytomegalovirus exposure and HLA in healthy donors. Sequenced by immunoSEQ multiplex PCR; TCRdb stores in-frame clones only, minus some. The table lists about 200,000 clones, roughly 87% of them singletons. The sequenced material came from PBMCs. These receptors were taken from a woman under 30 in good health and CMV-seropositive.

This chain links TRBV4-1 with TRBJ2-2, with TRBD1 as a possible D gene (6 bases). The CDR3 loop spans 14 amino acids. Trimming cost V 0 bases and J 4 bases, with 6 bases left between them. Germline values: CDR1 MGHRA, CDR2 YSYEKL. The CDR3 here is CASSQEQGTGELFF. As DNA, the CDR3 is TGCGCCAGCAGCCAAGAACAGGGCACCGGGGAGCTGTTTTTT.

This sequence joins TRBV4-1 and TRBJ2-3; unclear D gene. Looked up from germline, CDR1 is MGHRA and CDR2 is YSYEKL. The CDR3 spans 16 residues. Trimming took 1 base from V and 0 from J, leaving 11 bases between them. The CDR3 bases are TGCGCCAGCAGCCAAGCTCTGTTCGGGAGCACAGATACGCAGTATTTT. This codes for CASSQALFGSTDTQYF.

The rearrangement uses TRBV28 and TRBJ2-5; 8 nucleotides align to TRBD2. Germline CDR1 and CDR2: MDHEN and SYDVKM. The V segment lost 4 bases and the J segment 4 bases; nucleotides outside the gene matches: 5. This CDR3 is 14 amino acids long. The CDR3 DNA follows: TGTGCCAGCAGTTCAGCGGGAGTGGGAGAGACCCAGTACTTC. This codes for CASSSAGVGETQYF.

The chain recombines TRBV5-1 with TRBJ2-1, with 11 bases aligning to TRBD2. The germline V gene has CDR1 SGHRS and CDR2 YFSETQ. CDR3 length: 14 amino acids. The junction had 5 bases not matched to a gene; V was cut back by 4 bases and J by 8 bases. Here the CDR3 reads CASSGGLAVYEQFF. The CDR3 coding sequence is TGCGCCAGCAGCGGGGGACTAGCGGTTTATGAGCAGTTCTTC.

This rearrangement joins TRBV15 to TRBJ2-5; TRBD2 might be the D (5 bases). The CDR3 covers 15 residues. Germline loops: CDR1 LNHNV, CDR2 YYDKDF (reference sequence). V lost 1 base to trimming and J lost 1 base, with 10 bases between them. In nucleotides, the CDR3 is TGTGCCACCAGCAGAGCAGGCCGGGGCCAAGAGACCCAGTACTTC. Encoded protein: CATSRAGRGQETQYF.

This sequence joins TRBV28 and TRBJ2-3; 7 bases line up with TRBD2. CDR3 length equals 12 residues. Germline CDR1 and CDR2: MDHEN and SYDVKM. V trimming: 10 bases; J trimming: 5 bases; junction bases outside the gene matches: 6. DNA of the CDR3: TGTGCCACCCGGGACTATCAAGATACGCAGTATTTT. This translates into CATRDYQDTQYF.

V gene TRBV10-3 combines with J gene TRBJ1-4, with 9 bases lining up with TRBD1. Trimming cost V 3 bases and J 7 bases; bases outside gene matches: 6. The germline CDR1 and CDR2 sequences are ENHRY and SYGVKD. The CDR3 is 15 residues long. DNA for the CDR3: TGTGCCATCAGTGACCTCGGGACAGGGAGTGAAAAACTGTTTTTT. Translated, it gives CAISDLGTGSEKLFF.

The CDR3 spells CASSLAAGQGNNEQFF. DNA for the CDR3: TGTGCCAGCAGCTTAGCGGCAGGACAGGGTAACAATGAGCAGTTCTTC. The rearrangement joins TRBV7-6 to TRBJ2-1, with 8 nucleotides matching TRBD1. Germline trimming cut 0 bases from V and 5 bases from J; bases unmatched to any gene: 6. Germline loops: CDR1 SGHVS, CDR2 FNYEAQ. CDR3 size: 16 residues.

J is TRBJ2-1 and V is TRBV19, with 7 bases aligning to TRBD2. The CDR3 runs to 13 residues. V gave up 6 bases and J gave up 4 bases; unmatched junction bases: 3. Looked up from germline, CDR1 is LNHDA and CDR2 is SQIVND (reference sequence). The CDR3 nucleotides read TGTGCCAGTAGCGGGAGGCTATACAATGAGCAGTTCTTC. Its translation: CASSGRLYNEQFF.